The T cell receptor (beta chain) described here comes from a study of cytomegalovirus exposure and HLA in healthy donors. Whole-study results and caveats: Earlier analysis found most TCR beta V segments productive about 90% or about 30% of the time. Overall, about 160 TCR beta chains were annotated as cytomegalovirus-associated.

About this clone itself: Its antigen is still unknown.

Germline CDR1 LNHDA, CDR2 SQIVND (reference sequence). The trim removed 8 bases at V and 4 bases at J, leaving 7 bases unmatched. The CDR3 has 14 residues. PCR used 60 Vbeta primers and 13 Jbeta primers. Assay used: immunoSEQ multiplex PCR; TCRdb lists only in-frame clones, some missing. The sample holds about 94,000 clones; around two thirds are singletons and the top ten take 3% to 5%. The TCR comes from a man aged 25 to 40 in good health and CMV-seronegative. The chain employs TRBV19 and TRBJ1-3; TRBD1 matches 8 bases. Material: PBMCs. CDR3 in amino acids: CASSQGAYGNTIYF. Written as DNA, the CDR3 is TGTGCCAGTTCGCAGGGGGCCTACGGAAACACCATATATTTT. The full variable domain, rest sourced from reference TRBV19 and TRBJ1-3, is DGGITQSPKYLFRKEGQNVTLSCEQNLNHDAMYWYRQDPGQGLRLIYYSQIVNDFQKGDIAEGYSVSREKKESFPLTVTSAQKNPTAFYLCASSQGAYGNTIYFGEGSWLTVV.